These T cell receptor beta chains were read from a single sample in a study of technical replicates of blood from a few donors. Sequenced by immunoSEQ multiplex PCR; TCRdb stores in-frame clones only, minus some. The sample consists of about 62,000 clones, around 87% of them appearing once. Sequencing was carried out using PBMCs. The origin of the receptors is a human donor in good health. Some clones in this sample may be carry-over from other donors' samples. Each CDR3 is given with its conserved first and last residue. A D gene is named only where the DNA matches it firmly. Size is omitted from some rows. Given values are once, few, many or a class for expanded clones.

>TRBJ1-5|.|TRBV25-1|TRBD1
TGTGCCAGCAGTGAAAACAACGACAGGGGGGTCTGGCAGCCCCAGCATTTT
CASSENNDRGVWQPQHF
>TRBJ2-1|.|TRBV19|TRBD2
TGTGCCAGTAGCCAGATTAGCGGGAGGATCGTGGATGAGCAGTTCTTC
CASSQISGRIVDEQFF
>TRBJ1-2|.|TRBV6-5|.
TGTGCCACCCTTAGTGCCGGCTACACCTTC
CATLSAGYTF
>TRBJ2-3|.|TRBV7-9|TRBD2
TGTGCCAGCAGCTTAGTAGCGGGGGGAGATACGCAGTATTTT
CASSLVAGGDTQYF
>TRBJ2-5|.|TRBV11-2|.
TGTGCCAGCAGCTTAGGAGCACAGGGCGCCGCGGAGACCCAGTACTTC
CASSLGAQGAAETQYF
>TRBJ1-2|.|TRBV27|TRBD1
TGTGCCAGCAGTCCTTCAACAGGGGGCAGGTATGGCTACACCTTC
CASSPSTGGRYGYTF
>TRBJ2-2|.|TRBV14|.
TGTGCCAGCAGCCAAGGGTTGGGCGAGAACACCGGGGAGCTGTTTTTT
CASSQGLGENTGELFF
>TRBJ2-2|.|TRBV5-1|.
TGCGCCAGCAGCTTGTACGAGGGTGCCGGGGAGCTGTTTTTT
CASSLYEGAGELFF
>TRBJ2-2|.|TRBV14|.
TGTGCCAGCAGCCAAGGGACAGCGAACACCGGGGAGCTGTTTTTT
CASSQGTANTGELFF
>TRBJ1-3|.|TRBV5-1|TRBD1
TGCGCCAGCAGCCCGGGACAGCCGAACTCTGGAAACACCATATATTTT
CASSPGQPNSGNTIYF
>TRBJ2-7|.|TRBV9|TRBD2
TGTGCCAGCAGCGTATCGGGAGGGTCGTTTTACGAGCAGTACTTC
CASSVSGGSFYEQYF
>TRBJ1-2|.|TRBV5-1|.
TGCGCCAGCAGCTTCGGGGTAGGCGGCTACACCTTC
CASSFGVGGYTF
>TRBJ1-4|few|TRBV6-1|TRBD1
TGTGCCAGCAGTGAATCAGGGGGCGCAGAAAAACTGTTTTTT
CASSESGGAEKLFF
>TRBJ1-1|.|TRBV7-3|TRBD1
TGTGCCAGCAGCTTAGGGACAGAGAACACTGAAGCTTTCTTT
CASSLGTENTEAFF
>TRBJ1-1|.|TRBV5-1|.
TGCGCCAGCAGCCTTTCGGGGGGTCGGGACACTGAAGCTTTCTTT
CASSLSGGRDTEAFF
>TRBJ2-1|.|TRBV2|.
TGTGCCAGTGGCGGCAATGAGCAGTTCTTC
CASGGNEQFF